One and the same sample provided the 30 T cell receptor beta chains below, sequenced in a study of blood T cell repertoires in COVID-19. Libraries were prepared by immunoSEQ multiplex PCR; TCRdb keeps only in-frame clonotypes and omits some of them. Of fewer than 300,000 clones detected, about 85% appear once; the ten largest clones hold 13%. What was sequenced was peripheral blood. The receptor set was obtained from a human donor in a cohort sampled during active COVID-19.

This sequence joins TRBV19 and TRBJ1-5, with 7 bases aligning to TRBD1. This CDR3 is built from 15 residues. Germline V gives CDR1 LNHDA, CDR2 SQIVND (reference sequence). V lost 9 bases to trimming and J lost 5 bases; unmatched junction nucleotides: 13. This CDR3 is CASSPRSDRHQPQHF. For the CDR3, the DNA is TGTGCCAGCTCACCGAGATCGGACAGGCATCAGCCCCAGCATTTT.

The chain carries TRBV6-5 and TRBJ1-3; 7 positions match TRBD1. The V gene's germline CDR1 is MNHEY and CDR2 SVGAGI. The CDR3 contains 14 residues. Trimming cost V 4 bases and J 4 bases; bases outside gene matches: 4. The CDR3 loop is CASSSQGSGNTIYF. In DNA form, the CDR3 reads TGTGCCAGCAGTTCACAGGGGTCCGGAAACACCATATATTTT.

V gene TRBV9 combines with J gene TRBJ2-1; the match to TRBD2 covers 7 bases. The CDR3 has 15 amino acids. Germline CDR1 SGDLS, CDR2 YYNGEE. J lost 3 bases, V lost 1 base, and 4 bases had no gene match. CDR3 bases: TGTGCCAGCAGCGTATGGGGGGAGGGCTACAATGAGCAGTTCTTC. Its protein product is CASSVWGEGYNEQFF.

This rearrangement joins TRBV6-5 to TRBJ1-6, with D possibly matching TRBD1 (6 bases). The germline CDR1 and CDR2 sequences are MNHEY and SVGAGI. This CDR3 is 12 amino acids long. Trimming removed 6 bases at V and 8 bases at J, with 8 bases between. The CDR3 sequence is CASRRTDSPLHF. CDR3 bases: TGTGCCAGCAGACGGACAGATTCACCCCTCCACTTT.

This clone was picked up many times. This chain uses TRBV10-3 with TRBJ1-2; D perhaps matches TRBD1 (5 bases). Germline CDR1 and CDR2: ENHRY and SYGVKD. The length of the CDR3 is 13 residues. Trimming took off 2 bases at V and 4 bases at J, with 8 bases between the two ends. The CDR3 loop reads CAISEGRGYGYTF. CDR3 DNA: TGTGCCATCAGTGAGGGGAGGGGCTATGGCTACACCTTC.

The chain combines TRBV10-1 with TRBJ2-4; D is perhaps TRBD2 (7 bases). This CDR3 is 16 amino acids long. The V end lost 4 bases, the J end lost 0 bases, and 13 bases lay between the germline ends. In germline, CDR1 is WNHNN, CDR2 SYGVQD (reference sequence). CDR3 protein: CASSGGGLLAKNIQYF. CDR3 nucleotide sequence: TGCGCCAGCAGTGGGGGGGGGCTCCTAGCCAAAAACATTCAGTACTTC.

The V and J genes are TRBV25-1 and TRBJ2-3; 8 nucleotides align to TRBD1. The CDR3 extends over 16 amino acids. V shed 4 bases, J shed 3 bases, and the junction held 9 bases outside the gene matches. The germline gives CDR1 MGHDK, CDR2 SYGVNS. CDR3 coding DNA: TGTGCCAGCAGTGGCGGCAGGGGGCTCATGACAGATACGCAGTATTTT. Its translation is CASSGGRGLMTDTQYF.

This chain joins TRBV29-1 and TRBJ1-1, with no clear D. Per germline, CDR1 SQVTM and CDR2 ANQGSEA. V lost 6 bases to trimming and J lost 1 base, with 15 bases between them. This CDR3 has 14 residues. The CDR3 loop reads CSVMLPVPNTEAFF. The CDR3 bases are TGCAGCGTCATGCTCCCGGTCCCGAACACTGAAGCTTTCTTT. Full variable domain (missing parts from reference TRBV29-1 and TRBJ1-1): SAVISQKPSRDICQRGTSLTIQCQVDSQVTMMFWYRQQPGQSLTLIATANQGSEATYESGFVIDKFPISRPNLTFSTLTVSNMSPEDSSIYLCSVMLPVPNTEAFFGQGTRLTVV.

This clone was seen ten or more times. The CDR3 loop reads CASSIGAGVYEQYF. As DNA, the CDR3 is TGTGCCAGTAGTATTGGGGCGGGAGTCTACGAGCAGTACTTC. This chain uses TRBV19 with TRBJ2-7, with 7 bases fitting TRBD2. The germline V gene has CDR1 LNHDA and CDR2 SQIVND (reference sequence). The trim removed 3 bases at V and 3 bases at J, leaving 5 bases unmatched. The CDR3 is made up of 14 amino acids.

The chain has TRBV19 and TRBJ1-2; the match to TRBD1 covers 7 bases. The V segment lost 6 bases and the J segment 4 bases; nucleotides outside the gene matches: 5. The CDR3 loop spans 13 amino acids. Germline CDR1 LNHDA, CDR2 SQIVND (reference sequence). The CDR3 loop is CASRLDRTYGYTF. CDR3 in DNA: TGTGCCAGTAGGTTGGACAGGACCTATGGCTACACCTTC.

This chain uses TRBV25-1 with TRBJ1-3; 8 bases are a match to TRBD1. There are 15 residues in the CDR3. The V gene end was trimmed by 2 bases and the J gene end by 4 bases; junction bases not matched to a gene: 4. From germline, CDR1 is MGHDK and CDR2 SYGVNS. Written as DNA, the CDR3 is TGTGCCAGCAGTGAAACAGGGGGTCCGGGAAACACCATATATTTT. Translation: CASSETGGPGNTIYF. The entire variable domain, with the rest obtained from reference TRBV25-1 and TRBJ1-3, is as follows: EADIYQTPRYLVIGTGKKITLECSQTMGHDKMYWYQQDPGMELHLIHYSYGVNSTEKGDLSSESTVSRIRTEHFPLTLESARPSHTSQYLCASSETGGPGNTIYFGEGSWLTVV.

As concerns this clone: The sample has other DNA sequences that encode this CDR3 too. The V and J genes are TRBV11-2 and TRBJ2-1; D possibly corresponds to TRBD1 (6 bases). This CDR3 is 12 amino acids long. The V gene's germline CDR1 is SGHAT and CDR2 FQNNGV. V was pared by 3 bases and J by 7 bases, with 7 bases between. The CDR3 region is CASSFRGNEQFF. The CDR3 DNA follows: TGTGCCAGCAGCTTCAGGGGAAATGAGCAGTTCTTC.

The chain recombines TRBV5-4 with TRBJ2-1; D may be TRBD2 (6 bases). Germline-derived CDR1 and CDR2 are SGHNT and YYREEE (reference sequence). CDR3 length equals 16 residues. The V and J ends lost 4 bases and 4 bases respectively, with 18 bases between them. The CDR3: CASSADGSGRYNEQFF. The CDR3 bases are TGTGCCAGCAGCGCCGATGGGAGCGGGCGTTACAATGAGCAGTTCTTC.

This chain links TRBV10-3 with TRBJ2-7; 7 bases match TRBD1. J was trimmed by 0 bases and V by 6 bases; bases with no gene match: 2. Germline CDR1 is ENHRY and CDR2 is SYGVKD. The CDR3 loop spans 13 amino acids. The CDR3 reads CAIRGDSSYEQYF. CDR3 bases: TGTGCCATCAGGGGGGACAGCTCCTACGAGCAGTACTTC.

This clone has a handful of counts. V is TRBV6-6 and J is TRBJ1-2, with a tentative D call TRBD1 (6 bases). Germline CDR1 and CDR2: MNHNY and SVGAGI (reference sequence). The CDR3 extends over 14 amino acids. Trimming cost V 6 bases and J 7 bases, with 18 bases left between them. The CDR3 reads CASRSMAARGGYTF. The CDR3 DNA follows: TGTGCCAGCAGGTCGATGGCTGCCAGGGGTGGCTACACCTTC.

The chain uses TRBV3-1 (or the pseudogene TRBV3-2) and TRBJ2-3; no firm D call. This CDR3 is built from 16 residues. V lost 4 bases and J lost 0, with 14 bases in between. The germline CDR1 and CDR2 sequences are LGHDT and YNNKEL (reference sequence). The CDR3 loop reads CASSPTHSGSTDTQYF. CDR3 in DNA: TGTGCCAGCAGCCCGACGCACTCGGGTAGCACAGATACGCAGTATTTT.

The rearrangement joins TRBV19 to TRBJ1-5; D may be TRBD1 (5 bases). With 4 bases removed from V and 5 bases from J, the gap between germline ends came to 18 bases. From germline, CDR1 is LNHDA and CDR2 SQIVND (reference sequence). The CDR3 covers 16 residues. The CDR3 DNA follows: TGTGCCAGTAGTAGGAGGGGAGGGAGGGTGGATCAGCCCCAGCATTTT. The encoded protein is CASSRRGGRVDQPQHF.

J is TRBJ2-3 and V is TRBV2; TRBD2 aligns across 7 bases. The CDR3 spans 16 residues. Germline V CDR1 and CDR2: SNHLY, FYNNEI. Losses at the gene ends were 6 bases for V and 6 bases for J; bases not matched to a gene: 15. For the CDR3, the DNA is TGTGCCAGCAGGACTAGCCGAAACATTGGGCGGGATACGCAGTATTTT. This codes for CASRTSRNIGRDTQYF.

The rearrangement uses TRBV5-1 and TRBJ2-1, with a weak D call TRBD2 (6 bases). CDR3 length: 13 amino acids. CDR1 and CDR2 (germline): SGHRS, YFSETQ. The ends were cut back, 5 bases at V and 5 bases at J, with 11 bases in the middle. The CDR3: CASSWDFDNEQFF. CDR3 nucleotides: TGCGCCAGCAGTTGGGACTTCGACAATGAGCAGTTCTTC.

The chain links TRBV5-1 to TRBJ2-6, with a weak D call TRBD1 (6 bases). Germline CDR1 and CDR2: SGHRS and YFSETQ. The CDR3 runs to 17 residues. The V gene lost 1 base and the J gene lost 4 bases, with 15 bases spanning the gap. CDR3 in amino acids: CASSLSNRAVGANVLTF. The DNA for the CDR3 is TGCGCCAGCAGCTTGAGCAACAGGGCCGTCGGGGCCAACGTCCTGACTTTC.

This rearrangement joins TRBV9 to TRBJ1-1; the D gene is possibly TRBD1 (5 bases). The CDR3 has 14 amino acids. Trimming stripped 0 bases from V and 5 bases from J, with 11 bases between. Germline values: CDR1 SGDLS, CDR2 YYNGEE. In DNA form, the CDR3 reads TGTGCCAGCAGCGTAGGGCAGGGATCAACTGAAGCTTTCTTT. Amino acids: CASSVGQGSTEAFF.

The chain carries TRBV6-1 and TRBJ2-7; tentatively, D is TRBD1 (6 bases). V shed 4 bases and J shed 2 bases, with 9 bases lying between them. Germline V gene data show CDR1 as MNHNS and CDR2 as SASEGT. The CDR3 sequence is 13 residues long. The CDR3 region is CASSVGGPYEQYF. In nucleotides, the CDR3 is TGTGCCAGCAGTGTAGGGGGACCCTACGAGCAGTACTTC.

In DNA, the CDR3 is TGTGCCAGCCGGAGTGGGTCGGGACAGGGAGTTGAAGCTTTCTTT. Translating it yields CASRSGSGQGVEAFF. V usage is TRBV6-5 and J usage is TRBJ1-1, with 9 bases lining up with TRBD1. This CDR3 has 15 residues. Germline CDR1 and CDR2: MNHEY and SVGAGI. V gave up 8 bases and J gave up 7 bases; unmatched junction bases: 14.

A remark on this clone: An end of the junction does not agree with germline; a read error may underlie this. This CDR3 reads CASSQWGGSYQPQHF. CDR3 coding DNA: TGCGCCAGCAGCCAATGGGGCGGTAGCTATCAGCCCCAGCATTTT. The chain recombines TRBV4-1 with TRBJ1-5, with a tentative D call TRBD1 (5 bases). Germline CDR1 is MGHRA and CDR2 is YSYEKL. The CDR3 runs to 15 residues.

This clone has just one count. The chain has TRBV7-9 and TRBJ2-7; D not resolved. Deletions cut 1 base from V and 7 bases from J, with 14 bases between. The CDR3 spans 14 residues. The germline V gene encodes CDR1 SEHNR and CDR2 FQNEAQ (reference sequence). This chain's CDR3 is CASSLGSGYEEQYF. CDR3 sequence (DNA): TGTGCCAGCAGCTTAGGGTCCGGGTATGAGGAGCAGTACTTC.

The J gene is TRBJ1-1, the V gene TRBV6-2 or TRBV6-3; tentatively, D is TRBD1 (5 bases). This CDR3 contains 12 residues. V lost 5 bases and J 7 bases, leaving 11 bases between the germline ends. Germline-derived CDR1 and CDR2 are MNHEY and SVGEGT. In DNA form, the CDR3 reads TGTGCCAGCAGTAAACCGGACATTGAAGCTTTCTTT. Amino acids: CASSKPDIEAFF.

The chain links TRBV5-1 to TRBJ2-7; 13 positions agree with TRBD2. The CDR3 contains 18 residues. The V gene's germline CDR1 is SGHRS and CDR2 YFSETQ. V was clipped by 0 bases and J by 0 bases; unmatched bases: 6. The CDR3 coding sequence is TGCGCCAGCAGCTTGGGGACTAGCGGGAGCCCCTCCTCCTACGAGCAGTACTTC. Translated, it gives CASSLGTSGSPSSYEQYF. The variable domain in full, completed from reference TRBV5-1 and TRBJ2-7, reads KAGVTQTPRYLIKTRGQQVTLSCSPISGHRSVSWYQQTPGQGLQFLFEYFSETQRNKGNFPGRFSGRQFSNSRSEMNVSTLELGDSALYLCASSLGTSGSPSSYEQYFGPGTRLTVT.

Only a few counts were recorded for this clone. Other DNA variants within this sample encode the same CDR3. CDR3 amino acids: CASSPGQAGGGYTF. The DNA for the CDR3 is TGCGCCAGCAGCCCCGGACAGGCCGGCGGGGGCTACACCTTC. This rearrangement joins TRBV5-1 to TRBJ1-2, with 7 bases that match TRBD1. Looked up from germline, CDR1 is SGHRS and CDR2 is YFSETQ. With V trimmed by 4 bases and J by 8 bases, 11 bases remained unmatched. The CDR3 length is 14 residues.

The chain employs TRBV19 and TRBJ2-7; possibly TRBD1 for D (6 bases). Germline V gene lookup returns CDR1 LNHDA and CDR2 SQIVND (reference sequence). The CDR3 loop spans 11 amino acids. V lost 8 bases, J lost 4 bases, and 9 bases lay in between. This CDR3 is CASSDRYEQYF. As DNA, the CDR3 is TGTGCCAGTTCCGACAGGTACGAGCAGTACTTC.

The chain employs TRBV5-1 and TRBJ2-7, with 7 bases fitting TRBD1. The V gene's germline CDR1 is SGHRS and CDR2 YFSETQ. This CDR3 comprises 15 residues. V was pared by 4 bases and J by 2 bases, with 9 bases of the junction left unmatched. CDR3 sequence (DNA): TGCGCCAGCAGCATATCGACAGGGATTCCCTACGAGCAGTACTTC. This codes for CASSISTGIPYEQYF.